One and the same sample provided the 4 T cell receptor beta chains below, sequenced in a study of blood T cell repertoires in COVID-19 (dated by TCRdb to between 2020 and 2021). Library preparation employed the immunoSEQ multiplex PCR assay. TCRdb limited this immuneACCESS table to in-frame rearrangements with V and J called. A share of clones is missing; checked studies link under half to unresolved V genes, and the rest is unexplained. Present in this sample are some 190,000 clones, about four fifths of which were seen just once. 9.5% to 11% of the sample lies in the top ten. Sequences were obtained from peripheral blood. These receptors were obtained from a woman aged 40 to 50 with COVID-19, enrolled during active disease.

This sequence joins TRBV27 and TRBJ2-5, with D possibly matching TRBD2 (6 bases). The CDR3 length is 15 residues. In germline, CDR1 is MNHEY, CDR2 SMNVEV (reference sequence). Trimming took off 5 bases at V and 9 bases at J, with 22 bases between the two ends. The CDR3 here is CASSRTTARIGPQYF. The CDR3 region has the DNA TGTGCCAGCAGTCGGACTACCGCCCGTATAGGGCCCCAGTACTTC.

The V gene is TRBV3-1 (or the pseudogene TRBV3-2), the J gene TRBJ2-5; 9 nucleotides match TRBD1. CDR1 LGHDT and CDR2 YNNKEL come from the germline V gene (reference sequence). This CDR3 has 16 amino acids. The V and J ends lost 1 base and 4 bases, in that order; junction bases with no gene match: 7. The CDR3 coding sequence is TGTGCCAGCAGCCAAGTAAGGACAGGGGTGGGAGAGACCCAGTACTTC. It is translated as CASSQVRTGVGETQYF.

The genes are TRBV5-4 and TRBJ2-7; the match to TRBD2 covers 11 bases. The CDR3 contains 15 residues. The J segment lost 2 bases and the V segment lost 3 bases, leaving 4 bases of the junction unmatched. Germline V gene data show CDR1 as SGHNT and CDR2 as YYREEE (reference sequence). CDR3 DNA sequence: TGTGCCAGCAGCTCGCAGACTAGCGGGACCTACGAGCAGTACTTC. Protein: CASSSQTSGTYEQYF.

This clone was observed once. CDR3 in amino acids: CASTPVGTGVYQPQHF. The CDR3 coding sequence is TGTGCCAGTACCCCGGTGGGGACAGGGGTATATCAGCCCCAGCATTTT. The gene calls are TRBV19 and TRBJ1-5, with 10 nucleotides matching TRBD1. The J segment lost 5 bases and the V segment lost 7 bases, leaving 11 bases of the junction unmatched. This CDR3 region has 16 residues. The germline CDR1 and CDR2 sequences are LNHDA and SQIVND (reference sequence).